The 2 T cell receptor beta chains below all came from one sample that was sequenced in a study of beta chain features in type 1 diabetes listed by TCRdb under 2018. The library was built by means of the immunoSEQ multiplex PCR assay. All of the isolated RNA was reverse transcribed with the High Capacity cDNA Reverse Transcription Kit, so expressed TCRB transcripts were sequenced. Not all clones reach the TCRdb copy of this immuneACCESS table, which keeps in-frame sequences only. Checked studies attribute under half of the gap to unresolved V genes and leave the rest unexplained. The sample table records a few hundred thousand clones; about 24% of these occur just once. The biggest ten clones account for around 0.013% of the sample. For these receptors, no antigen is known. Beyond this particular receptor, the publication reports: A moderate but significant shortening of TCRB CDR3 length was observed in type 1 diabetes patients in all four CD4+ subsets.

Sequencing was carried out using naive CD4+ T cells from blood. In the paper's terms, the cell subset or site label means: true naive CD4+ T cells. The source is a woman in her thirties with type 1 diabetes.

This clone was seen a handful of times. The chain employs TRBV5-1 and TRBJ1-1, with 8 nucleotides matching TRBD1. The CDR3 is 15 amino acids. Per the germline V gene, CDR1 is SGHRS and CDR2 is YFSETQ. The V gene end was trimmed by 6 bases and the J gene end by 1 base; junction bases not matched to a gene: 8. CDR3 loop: CASIPQTGANTEAFF. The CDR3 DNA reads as TGCGCCAGCATCCCGCAGACAGGGGCGAACACTGAAGCTTTCTTT.

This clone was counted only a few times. The CDR3 DNA is TGTGCCAGCAACCAACAGGGATACGAGCAGTACTTC. Its translation is CASNQQGYEQYF. The chain is built from TRBV28 and TRBJ2-7; possible D gene TRBD1, 6 bases. V gave up 7 bases and J gave up 4 bases, with 11 bases separating them. Germline V gene sequence: CDR1 MDHEN, CDR2 SYDVKM. The CDR3 has 12 amino acids.